Presented here are 18 T cell receptor beta chains from one specimen sequenced in a study of Tregs in tolerant kidney transplant recipients. The method was immunoSEQ multiplex PCR; TCRdb's version includes in-frame clones alone and lacks a portion of them. The sample includes roughly 86,000 clones, 93% of them seen just once. Related graft donors supplied nonmyeloablative bone marrow transplants, and mixed chimerism was transient. This specimen was CD4+ T cells from blood (PBMCs), taken 12 months after the transplant. These receptors came from a human patient who received a combined kidney and bone marrow transplant. Some T cells may be provided by the graft donor.

The chain has TRBV7-2 and TRBJ2-7; D possibly corresponds to TRBD1 (5 bases). The CDR3 spans 16 residues. CDR1 is SGHTA, CDR2 FQGNSA, per germline. Trimming shortened V by 5 bases and J by 7 bases, and 24 bases separated the two germline ends. CDR3 region: CASSPLGVGLKAEQYF. The DNA for the CDR3 is TGTGCCAGCAGCCCCCTAGGAGTGGGGCTTAAGGCGGAGCAGTACTTC.

This chain links TRBV4-1 with TRBJ1-2, with D possibly matching TRBD1 (6 bases). Trimming stripped 0 bases from V and 2 bases from J, with 16 bases between. The length of the CDR3 is 17 residues. CDR1 is MGHRA and CDR2 is YSYEKL in the germline V gene. As DNA, the CDR3 is TGCGCCAGCAGCCAAGACCGTCGGGGGGCGACGAACTATGGCTACACCTTC. This sequence encodes CASSQDRRGATNYGYTF.

The chain has TRBV9 and TRBJ2-3; D possibly corresponds to TRBD2 (6 bases). The CDR3 is made up of 15 amino acids. Deletions cut 6 bases from V and 2 bases from J, with 16 bases between. Germline V gene lookup returns CDR1 SGDLS and CDR2 YYNGEE. The CDR3 nucleotides are TGTGCCAGCAAAGAAGGCGGAGGGGTCACAGATACGCAGTATTTT. This translates into CASKEGGGVTDTQYF.

The J gene is TRBJ2-1, the V gene TRBV10-3; 9 nucleotides match TRBD2. The CDR3 extends over 17 amino acids. CDR1 and CDR2 (germline): ENHRY, SYGVKD. V shed 0 bases, J shed 10 bases, and the junction held 13 bases outside the gene matches. DNA of the CDR3: TGTGCCATCAGTGAGTCCGGCGGGGCGGGAGGGCCGGTGGAGCAGTTCTTC. This sequence encodes CAISESGGAGGPVEQFF.

This clone was recorded only once. The DNA for the CDR3 is TGTGCCAGCAGCCTCAAGATGAGGGACAGGGGGGGAGGTAACTATGGCTACACCTTC. Its translation is CASSLKMRDRGGGNYGYTF. The genes are TRBV4-2 and TRBJ1-2; TRBD1 aligns across 11 bases. Germline V CDR1 and CDR2: LGHNA, YNFKEQ. This CDR3 is built from 19 residues. Losses at the gene ends were 4 bases for V and 1 base for J; bases not matched to a gene: 14.

This clone was seen more than once but under ten times. The rearrangement uses TRBV7-2 and TRBJ2-7, with TRBD1 matching over 8 bases. Germline values: CDR1 SGHTA, CDR2 FQGNSA. J was trimmed by 7 bases and V by 5 bases; bases with no gene match: 4. This CDR3 spans 12 amino acids. The CDR3 protein is CASSATGGEQYF. CDR3 nucleotide sequence: TGTGCCAGCAGCGCCACAGGGGGTGAGCAGTACTTC.

This chain joins TRBV18 and TRBJ1-2, with D perhaps matching TRBD1 (6 bases). Trimming cost V 1 base and J 3 bases, with 12 bases left between them. CDR1 KGHSH and CDR2 LQKENI come from the germline V gene. The CDR3 runs 15 residues. The CDR3 DNA is TGTGCCAGCTCACCACGGGGGCGATGGGACTATGGCTACACCTTC. Its protein is CASSPRGRWDYGYTF. The whole variable domain, remainder taken from reference TRBV18 and TRBJ1-2, is NAGVMQNPRHLVRRRGQEARLRCSPMKGHSHVYWYRQLPEEGLKFMVYLQKENIIDESGMPKERFSAEFPKEGPSILRIQQVVRGDSAAYFCASSPRGRWDYGYTFGSGTRLTVV.

This chain joins TRBV4-1 and TRBJ2-5; 12 bases map to TRBD2. Germline loops: CDR1 MGHRA, CDR2 YSYEKL. The CDR3 loop spans 18 amino acids. With 2 bases clipped from V and 3 bases from J, the junction kept 10 bases outside the gene matches. The CDR3 is CASSQRTSGRPQEETQYF. CDR3 DNA: TGCGCCAGCAGCCAAAGAACTAGCGGGAGGCCCCAGGAAGAGACCCAGTACTTC.

The chain links TRBV30 to TRBJ2-3, with D possibly TRBD2 on 5 matching bases. With 2 bases removed from V and 4 bases from J, the gap between germline ends came to 10 bases. The CDR3 covers 13 residues. Germline-derived CDR1 and CDR2 are GTSNPN and SVGIG (reference sequence). Here the CDR3 reads CAWSHGLSDTQYF. Written as DNA, the CDR3 is TGTGCCTGGAGTCATGGACTTTCAGATACGCAGTATTTT.

This chain connects TRBV27 to TRBJ2-3; unclear D gene. The V gene lost 3 bases and the J gene lost 6 bases, with 16 bases spanning the gap. In germline, CDR1 is MNHEY, CDR2 SMNVEV (reference sequence). This CDR3 contains 15 residues. As DNA, the CDR3 is TGTGCCAGCAGTTTTGATGGTCAATACACCGATACGCAGTATTTT. Protein sequence: CASSFDGQYTDTQYF.

The V gene is TRBV5-1, the J gene TRBJ2-3; 12 bases match TRBD2. Germline V gene data show CDR1 as SGHRS and CDR2 as YFSETQ. This CDR3 has 17 residues. V was pared by 4 bases and J by 4 bases, with 10 bases of the junction left unmatched. CDR3 coding DNA: TGCGCCAGCAGCCTCCCCCCCTCTAGCGGGAGGGCAGATACGCAGTATTTT. Its translation: CASSLPPSSGRADTQYF.

J is TRBJ2-1 and V is TRBV6-9; TRBD2 matches 10 bases. The germline CDR1 and CDR2 sequences are MNHGY and SVAAGI. This CDR3 region has 16 residues. The V and J ends lost 7 bases and 7 bases, in that order; junction bases with no gene match: 13. The CDR3 protein is CASILNEGTSENEQFF. Here the CDR3 DNA reads TGTGCCAGCATTTTAAACGAAGGGACTAGCGAAAATGAGCAGTTCTTC.

This chain connects TRBV7-9 to TRBJ2-5; D not certain. CDR1 is SEHNR, CDR2 FQNEAQ, per germline (reference sequence). This CDR3 has 14 residues. Trimming cost V 5 bases and J 7 bases, with 17 bases left between them. The CDR3, as DNA: TGTGCCAGCAGCCCCGGGTCCGCAATAGGGACCCAGTACTTC. Its translation is CASSPGSAIGTQYF.

The rearrangement links TRBV10-3 to TRBJ2-3; 10 bases align to TRBD2. Germline V CDR1 and CDR2: ENHRY, SYGVKD. V lost 7 bases and J lost 2; bases outside the gene matches: 15. This CDR3 region has 18 residues. The DNA of the CDR3 is TGTGCCATCACTCAAACTAGCGGGACGCGAACCCCCACAGATACGCAGTATTTT. Its translation: CAITQTSGTRTPTDTQYF.

The chain combines TRBV11-1 with TRBJ1-1; possible D gene TRBD1, 6 bases. From germline, CDR1 is SGHAT and CDR2 FQDESV (reference sequence). V gave up 7 bases and J gave up 1 base, with 19 bases separating them. The CDR3 has 16 amino acids. The CDR3 sequence is CASKGKWGRRNTEAFF. CDR3 in DNA: TGTGCCAGCAAGGGGAAATGGGGGCGAAGGAACACTGAAGCTTTCTTT.

The chain is built from TRBV11-1 and TRBJ2-6; D not resolved. The CDR3 is 14 residues long. CDR1 SGHAT and CDR2 FQDESV come from the germline V gene (reference sequence). V was cut by 5 bases and J by 3 bases, with 8 bases left in between. The CDR3 sequence: CASSPVDGANVLTF. CDR3 in DNA: TGTGCCAGCAGCCCCGTAGATGGGGCCAACGTCCTGACTTTC. The full variable domain, completed using reference TRBV11-1 and TRBJ2-6, is EAEVAQSPRYKITEKSQAVAFWCDPISGHATLYWYRQILGQGPELLVQFQDESVVDDSQLPKDRFSAERLKGVDSTLKIQPAELGDSAMYLCASSPVDGANVLTFGAGSRLTVL.

The J gene is TRBJ2-7, the V gene TRBV30; D ambiguous. Trimming cost V 0 bases and J 4 bases, with 16 bases left between them. The V gene's germline CDR1 is GTSNPN and CDR2 SVGIG (reference sequence). This CDR3 spans 15 amino acids. CDR3 amino acids: CAWSVGGSIAYEQYF. As DNA, the CDR3 is TGTGCCTGGAGTGTAGGCGGATCAATAGCATACGAGCAGTACTTC.

This chain joins TRBV4-1 and TRBJ2-7; 9 bases align to TRBD1. The V segment lost 0 bases and the J segment 6 bases; nucleotides outside the gene matches: 6. CDR3 length: 15 residues. CDR1 and CDR2 (germline): MGHRA, YSYEKL. CDR3 sequence: CASSQDVGTGTEQYF. The CDR3 DNA follows: TGCGCCAGCAGCCAAGATGTAGGGACAGGGACCGAGCAGTACTTC.